The 19 T cell receptor beta chains below come from one sample, sequenced in a study of T cells expressing NK-cell markers. Reanalyzing the 5' RACE reads, TCRdb keeps one entry per CDR3 protein, without DNA. The sample table sets out 550,000 or so distinct CDR3 sequences. The sequencing input was blood T cells: a sorted CD56 or NKG2C T cell subset, CD4+ or CD8+ T cells, or bulk PBMC T cells (not recorded which). All receptors come from a man between 18 and 35 years old in good health.

CDR3 in amino acids: CASARDSPSYNEQFF. This chain links TRBV5-1 with TRBJ2-1; TCRdb's D gene call, TRBD1, goes unchecked for lack of DNA. There are 15 residues in the CDR3. Germline V gene data show CDR1 as SGHRS and CDR2 as YFSETQ.

The CDR3 region is CASSPRAGGPNTGELFF. V is TRBV18 and J is TRBJ2-2; there is no DNA to check the TCRdb D call of TRBD2. CDR3 size: 17 residues. The V gene's germline CDR1 is KGHSH and CDR2 LQKENI. Looking up the rest from reference TRBV18 and TRBJ2-2 gives the full variable domain: NAGVMQNPRHLVRRRGQEARLRCSPMKGHSHVYWYRQLPEEGLKFMVYLQKENIIDESGMPKERFSAEFPKEGPSILRIQQVVRGDSAAYFCASSPRAGGPNTGELFFGEGSRLTVL.

The genes are TRBV6-5 and TRBJ2-7; TCRdb picks TRBD1, but there is no DNA to check that call. Germline V gene sequence: CDR1 MNHEY, CDR2 SVGAGI. CDR3 length equals 15 residues. The CDR3 sequence: CASSYGGQGAYEQYF.

This chain joins TRBV29-1 and TRBJ2-3; the TCRdb D gene call, TRBD1, has no DNA to confirm it. Germline V gene data show CDR1 as SQVTM and CDR2 as ANQGSEA. CDR3 size: 12 residues. The CDR3 here is CSATQGADTQYF.

The chain has TRBV29-1 and TRBJ2-2; the TCRdb D gene call, TRBD1, has no DNA to confirm it. Germline V gene lookup returns CDR1 SQVTM and CDR2 ANQGSEA. The CDR3 has 14 amino acids. The CDR3 reads CSVERTGISGELFF.

This chain links TRBV4-3 with TRBJ2-5. The V gene's germline CDR1 is LGHNA and CDR2 YSLEER. The CDR3 is 16 residues long. The chain's CDR3 is CASSLGAGRLGETQYF.

V usage is TRBV20-1 and J usage is TRBJ2-1; TCRdb indicates TRBD2, and absent DNA this call remains unverified. The CDR3 totals 14 residues. Germline V CDR1 and CDR2: DFQATT, SNEGSKA (reference sequence). CDR3 sequence reads: CSAPRTITITEQFF.

CDR3 sequence: CSANPGVYGYTF. This chain uses TRBV20-1 with TRBJ1-2; the D gene TCRdb calls, TRBD1, cannot be checked with no DNA. CDR1 is DFQATT, CDR2 SNEGSKA, per germline (reference sequence). CDR3 size: 12 residues.

V is TRBV7-2 and J is TRBJ2-7; TCRdb reports TRBD1, a call that lacks DNA to check it against. CDR1 and CDR2 from the germline V gene are SGHTA and FQGNSA. This CDR3 is built from 18 residues. CDR3 in amino acids: CASSLAFVSRGIHYEQYF.

V is TRBV5-1 and J is TRBJ2-5; the TCRdb D gene call, TRBD2, has no DNA to confirm it. Germline CDR1 reads SGHRS; CDR2 reads YFSETQ. The length of the CDR3 is 15 residues. CDR3 in amino acids: CASSPGTAYQETQYF.

The rearrangement joins TRBV20-1 to TRBJ2-3; there is no DNA to check the TCRdb D call of TRBD1. This CDR3 spans 14 amino acids. The germline CDR1 and CDR2 sequences are DFQATT and SNEGSKA (reference sequence). CDR3 residues: CSARAGGEADTQYF.

The rearrangement uses TRBV6-1 and TRBJ2-5; checking the TCRdb D call of TRBD1 is not possible without DNA. This CDR3 is 14 amino acids long. Germline V gene lookup returns CDR1 MNHNS and CDR2 SASEGT. CDR3 sequence: CASSGGQGIETQYF.

The rearrangement uses TRBV12-3 or TRBV12-4 and TRBJ2-1; there is no DNA to check the TCRdb D call of TRBD2. This CDR3 is 14 amino acids long. This CDR3 reads CASSFRLARDEQFF.

The rearrangement joins TRBV27 to TRBJ1-1; no DNA is available, so the TRBD1 call from TCRdb remains unchecked. CDR1 is MNHEY, CDR2 SMNVEV, per germline (reference sequence). CDR3 length: 14 amino acids. The CDR3 loop is CASSLEGRNTEAFF.

The chain uses TRBV5-1 and TRBJ1-1; the TCRdb call, TRBD1, lacks DNA for checking. The length of the CDR3 is 16 residues. Germline V gene data show CDR1 as SGHRS and CDR2 as YFSETQ. CDR3 sequence reads: CASSLTLGGWDTEAFF.

This rearrangement joins TRBV27 to TRBJ2-6. The CDR3 has 17 amino acids. The germline V gene has CDR1 MNHEY and CDR2 SMNVEV (reference sequence). The CDR3 loop reads CASSFSGRPSGANVLTF.

The chain links TRBV5-5 to TRBJ2-1; TCRdb outputs TRBD1, but without DNA this stays unchecked. This CDR3 comprises 15 residues. The germline V gene has CDR1 SGHKS and CDR2 YYEKEE (reference sequence). The chain's CDR3 is CASSLYGASYNEQFF.

The rearrangement joins TRBV2 to TRBJ2-7; absent DNA, TCRdb's TRBD1 call cannot be checked. This CDR3 spans 13 amino acids. Germline CDR1 and CDR2: SNHLY and FYNNEI. The CDR3 sequence: CASRQTGVGEQYF.

This chain links TRBV5-1 with TRBJ2-4; TCRdb indicates TRBD2, and absent DNA this call remains unverified. CDR1 and CDR2 from the germline V gene are SGHRS and YFSETQ. This CDR3 spans 14 amino acids. CDR3 loop: CASSPSRRVNIQYF.